This T cell receptor beta chain was sequenced in a study of T cell repertoires in cytomegalovirus infection. Study-wide background: A matching HLA type, together with CMV infection, was signaled by public TCR beta signatures.

CDR3 length equals 15 residues. The V and J ends lost 3 bases and 4 bases respectively, with 15 bases between them. Germline assignment: CDR1 MNHEY and CDR2 SMNVEV (reference sequence). This clonotype has only a few counts. Its cognate antigen is unknown. Each CDR3 protein is one row after TCRdb ran MiXCR on the reads. The table records more than 250,000 distinct CDR3 sequences, roughly 25% of them present only once. The source is a human donor in good health (CMV status not recorded). Some clones in this sample may be carry-over from other donors' samples. The specimen comprised cultured PBMCs, sampled from culture after CMV antigen stimulation. The gene calls are TRBV27 and TRBJ1-1; possibly TRBD1 for D (6 bases). CDR3 sequence: CASSFLQGGGTEAFF. In DNA form, the CDR3 reads TGTGCCAGCAGTTTTTTACAGGGAGGGGGCACTGAAGCTTTCTTT.